This passage covers 24 T cell receptor beta chains from one sample sequenced in a study of T cell repertoires in cytomegalovirus infection. TCRdb called the reads again in MiXCR, with one record for every CDR3 protein. This table holds about 320,000 distinct CDR3 sequences, 8% to 9.5% found once. The sample was PBMCs. These receptor sequences come from a human donor in good health (CMV status not recorded). Some clones in this sample may be carry-over from other donors' samples.

This clonotype occurred many times. V usage is TRBV7-9 and J usage is TRBJ1-6; no definite D call. V was shortened by 5 bases and J by 4 bases, with 9 bases between the two germline ends. The CDR3 extends over 14 amino acids. The germline gives CDR1 SEHNR, CDR2 FQNEAQ (reference sequence). The CDR3 DNA reads as TGTGCCAGCAGCCCTAACGTATATAATTCACCCCTCCACTTT. Residues: CASSPNVYNSPLHF.

The table lists this clonotype with many counts. V is TRBV7-6 and J is TRBJ2-5; 13 bases map to TRBD2. The CDR3 length is 17 residues. Germline V gene lookup returns CDR1 SGHVS and CDR2 FNYEAQ. The V gene end was trimmed by 1 base and the J gene end by 1 base; junction bases not matched to a gene: 3. CDR3 loop: CASSLGTSGGFQETQYF. CDR3 nucleotides: TGTGCCAGCAGCTTAGGGACTAGCGGGGGCTTCCAAGAGACCCAGTACTTC.

Note on this clonotype: Being one base from a much bigger clone, this may be a read error. CDR3 DNA: TGTGCCAGCAGCCGGTCGAGTTCTTCCTACAATGAGCAGTTCTTC. It specifies CASSRSSSSYNEQFF. The chain has TRBV7-6 and TRBJ2-1; no clear D gene. The CDR3 loop spans 15 amino acids. The germline V gene encodes CDR1 SGHVS and CDR2 FNYEAQ. The ends were cut back, 5 bases at V and 1 base at J, with 12 bases in the middle.

V gene TRBV10-3 combines with J gene TRBJ2-6; 7 nucleotides agree with TRBD1. This CDR3 contains 15 residues. V lost 6 bases to trimming and J lost 0 bases; unmatched junction nucleotides: 2. Germline CDR1 is ENHRY and CDR2 is SYGVKD. The chain's CDR3 is CAIRGQLSGANVLTF. DNA of the CDR3: TGTGCCATCAGGGGACAGCTCTCTGGGGCCAACGTCCTGACTTTC.

This clonotype was seen repeatedly, ten times or more. This chain connects TRBV6-2 or TRBV6-3 to TRBJ2-7, with a tentative D call TRBD2 (6 bases). Germline V CDR1 and CDR2: MNHEY, SVGEGT. V shed 2 bases and J shed 7 bases, with 12 bases lying between them. The CDR3 loop spans 13 amino acids. CDR3 region: CASSYRGGPEQYF. The CDR3 DNA follows: TGTGCCAGCAGTTACAGGGGAGGCCCAGAGCAGTACTTC.

This clonotype came up many times. V gene TRBV7-2 combines with J gene TRBJ2-2, with 8 bases aligning to TRBD2. V lost 0 bases and J lost 6; bases outside the gene matches: 6. The CDR3 spans 16 residues. The germline gives CDR1 SGHTA, CDR2 FQGNSA. The CDR3 DNA reads as TGTGCCAGCAGCTTAGCCTCGGGGGGGGGGCCCGGGGAGCTGTTTTTT. Protein: CASSLASGGGPGELFF. Looking up the rest from reference TRBV7-2 and TRBJ2-2 gives the full variable domain: GAGVSQSPSNKVTEKGKDVELRCDPISGHTALYWYRQSLGQGLEFLIYFQGNSAPDKSGLPSDRFSAERTGGSVSTLTIQRTQQEDSAVYLCASSLASGGGPGELFFGEGSRLTVL.

This chain connects TRBV6-6 to TRBJ1-5; tentative D call: TRBD1 (6 bases). In germline, CDR1 is MNHNY, CDR2 SVGAGI (reference sequence). Deletions cut 7 bases from V and 8 bases from J, with 18 bases between. The CDR3 spans 14 residues. CDR3 DNA sequence: TGTGCCAGCACCGAGGGGGGGGCTGTGAAGCCCCAGCATTTT. Protein product: CASTEGGAVKPQHF.

The rearrangement links TRBV7-3 to TRBJ2-2, with D hard to call. The CDR3 totals 14 residues. The germline V and J ends were trimmed by 2 bases and 1 base, with 5 bases remaining between them. CDR1 is SGHTA and CDR2 is FQGTGA in the germline V gene. The CDR3 loop reads CASSLDWNTGELFF. In DNA form, the CDR3 reads TGTGCCAGCAGCTTAGACTGGAACACCGGGGAGCTGTTTTTT. The variable domain in full, completed from reference TRBV7-3 and TRBJ2-2, reads GAGVSQTPSNKVTEKGKYVELRCDPISGHTALYWYRQSLGQGPEFLIYFQGTGAADDSGLPNDRFFAVRPEGSVSTLKIQRTERGDSAVYLCASSLDWNTGELFFGEGSRLTVL.

The CDR3 sequence is CASSQGVARGEQYF. CDR3 nucleotide sequence: TGCGCCAGCAGCCAAGGGGTAGCCCGAGGCGAGCAGTACTTC. The chain has TRBV4-3 and TRBJ2-7; no clear D gene. CDR3 length: 14 residues. The germline gives CDR1 LGHNA, CDR2 YSLEER. V was clipped by 1 base and J by 6 bases, with 13 bases between them.

The gene calls are TRBV28 and TRBJ1-6; D call uncertain. The germline gives CDR1 MDHEN, CDR2 SYDVKM. V was cut by 5 bases and J by 7 bases, with 21 bases left in between. This CDR3 is 17 amino acids long. The CDR3 DNA is TGTGCCAGCAGTCGCCCGTCTCTAATTCCAGAGAATTCACCCCTCCACTTT. The encoded protein is CASSRPSLIPENSPLHF.

V usage is TRBV29-1 and J usage is TRBJ2-7; 7 bases match TRBD1. J gave up 6 bases and V 6 bases, and 5 bases lay outside the gene matches. The CDR3 contains 11 residues. From germline, CDR1 is SQVTM and CDR2 ANQGSEA. The CDR3 loop is CSVQQGFEQYF. The CDR3 nucleotides read TGCAGCGTACAACAGGGGTTCGAGCAGTACTTC.

The J gene is TRBJ2-4, the V gene TRBV20-1; TRBD1 agrees at 7 bases. This CDR3 spans 13 amino acids. The V and J ends lost 3 bases and 15 bases, in that order; junction bases with no gene match: 14. CDR1 is DFQATT, CDR2 SNEGSKA, per germline (reference sequence). CDR3 sequence reads: CSARSGTVGSPYF. As DNA, the CDR3 is TGCAGTGCTAGGTCTGGGACAGTCGGTTCCCCGTACTTC.

This clonotype was recorded a few times. The genes are TRBV20-1 and TRBJ1-1; possible D gene TRBD1, 5 bases. CDR3 length equals 13 residues. Germline V lookup: CDR1 DFQATT, CDR2 SNEGSKA (reference sequence). V shed 3 bases and J shed 1 base, with 9 bases lying between them. DNA for the CDR3: TGCAGTGCTAGTGGGACGGGGAACACTGAAGCTTTCTTT. It specifies CSASGTGNTEAFF.

The gene calls are TRBV3-1 and TRBJ1-4; TRBD1 is a possible D gene (5 bases). The V end was cut by 4 bases, the J end by 4 bases, with 13 bases between. This CDR3 spans 15 amino acids. The germline CDR1 and CDR2 sequences are LGHDT and YNNKEL (reference sequence). The CDR3 here is CASSPTGAFNEKLFF. DNA for the CDR3: TGTGCCAGCAGCCCCACTGGGGCGTTTAATGAAAAACTGTTTTTT.

This clonotype was counted a few times. J is TRBJ2-4 and V is TRBV28; the match to TRBD2 covers 9 bases. The CDR3 contains 12 residues. The V segment lost 2 bases and the J segment 16 bases; nucleotides outside the gene matches: 6. The germline V gene has CDR1 MDHEN and CDR2 SYDVKM. CDR3 bases: TGTGCCAGCAGTTTACTCTCGGGACTAGCTTACTTC. Residues: CASSLLSGLAYF.

This clonotype turned up a few times. In nucleotides, the CDR3 is TGCAGTGCTTTCCCCGGACACGACCAAGAGACCCAGTACTTC. This encodes CSAFPGHDQETQYF. The chain joins TRBV20-1 to TRBJ2-5; perhaps TRBD1 as D (5 bases). V was clipped by 5 bases and J by 0 bases, with 13 bases between them. Germline assignment: CDR1 DFQATT and CDR2 SNEGSKA (reference sequence). The length of the CDR3 is 14 residues.

This clonotype has ten or more counts. The V call is TRBV7-2, the J call TRBJ2-7; 11 nucleotides line up with TRBD2. With 5 bases clipped from V and 4 bases from J, the junction kept 7 bases outside the gene matches. The CDR3 is 15 amino acids. Germline V lookup: CDR1 SGHTA, CDR2 FQGNSA. The chain's CDR3 is CASSNGLAGSYEQYF. CDR3 sequence (DNA): TGTGCCAGCAGCAACGGACTAGCGGGCAGTTACGAGCAGTACTTC.

This clonotype was observed at least ten times. The chain is built from TRBV12-5 and TRBJ1-5; D ambiguous. From germline, CDR1 is LGHNT and CDR2 FRNRAP. V was cut by 6 bases and J by 4 bases, with 7 bases left in between. This CDR3 spans 12 amino acids. CDR3 protein: CASGQHNQPQHF. The CDR3, as DNA: TGTGCTAGTGGACAGCATAATCAGCCCCAGCATTTT.

The sample holds a few counts of this clonotype. V gene TRBV30 combines with J gene TRBJ1-1; perhaps TRBD1 as D (5 bases). The V end lost 3 bases, the J end lost 5 bases, and 16 bases lay between the germline ends. Germline V gene sequence: CDR1 GTSNPN, CDR2 SVGIG (reference sequence). This CDR3 contains 14 residues. The CDR3 DNA sequence: TGTGCCTGGAGGCCCGTTGCAGGGCGAACTGAAGCTTTCTTT. Protein product: CAWRPVAGRTEAFF.

V and J are TRBV28 and TRBJ1-2, with 7 bases lining up with TRBD1. CDR1 and CDR2 from the germline V gene are MDHEN and SYDVKM. V trimming: 4 bases; J trimming: 8 bases; junction bases outside the gene matches: 10. The CDR3 extends over 14 amino acids. DNA of the CDR3: TGTGCCAGCAGTTCCTTGACAGGGCGGAAGGGCTACACCTTC. Its translation: CASSSLTGRKGYTF.

This clonotype was seen a few times. The chain links TRBV6-8 to TRBJ1-2, with a tentative D call TRBD1 (6 bases). This CDR3 has 13 amino acids. Germline-derived CDR1 and CDR2 are MNHGY and SAAAGT. Between the trimmed V and J ends, which lost 2 bases and 4 bases, there was a span of 8 bases. This CDR3 reads CASSYGGLYGYTF. Here the CDR3 DNA reads TGTGCCAGCAGTTACGGGGGCCTCTATGGCTACACCTTC.

At least ten counts were recorded for this clonotype. The V gene is TRBV20-1, the J gene TRBJ1-1, with a weak D call TRBD1 (5 bases). The CDR3 extends over 14 amino acids. Looked up from germline, CDR1 is DFQATT and CDR2 is SNEGSKA (reference sequence). V lost 5 bases and J lost 4, with 17 bases in between. CDR3 DNA: TGCAGTGCTCACCGTCAGGGAGGTGGCACTGAAGCTTTCTTT. Translating gives CSAHRQGGGTEAFF.

This clonotype has ten or more counts. The rearrangement joins TRBV6-2 or TRBV6-3 to TRBJ2-3; a possible D gene is TRBD1 (5 bases). Germline V lookup: CDR1 MNHEY, CDR2 SVGEGT. Deletions cut 8 bases from V and 4 bases from J, with 19 bases between. The CDR3 covers 15 residues. CDR3 sequence reads: CASSDLGRAADTQYF. The CDR3 bases are TGTGCCAGCTCCGACCTTGGCAGGGCGGCAGATACGCAGTATTTT.

This clonotype was seen repeatedly, ten times or more. The V and J genes are TRBV7-2 and TRBJ2-1; 10 bases map to TRBD2. Trimming removed 5 bases from V and 15 bases from J; junction bases left unmatched: 4. In germline, CDR1 is SGHTA, CDR2 FQGNSA. The CDR3 extends over 11 amino acids. In DNA form, the CDR3 reads TGTGCCAGCAGCCGAGCGGGGGGGGGGTTCTTC. It codes for CASSRAGGGFF.